These T cell receptor beta chains were read from a single sample in a study of shared clonotypes between healthy human individuals. Generated by immunoSEQ multiplex PCR, the TCRdb table keeps only in-frame clones and is missing some. Here the sample spans millions of clones, around 94% being singletons. Specimen: naive CD4+ T cells sorted from blood. The receptors were gathered from a young man in good health. Each CDR3 is given with its conserved first and last residue. The D gene is left open where the match is weak. The size entry is marked missing in some rows and otherwise reads once, few, many or a size class.

>.|TRBJ1-5|.|TRBV28
TGTGCCAGCAACCGACGGCAGGTTCGAGGGCAGCCCCAGCATTTT
CASNRRQVRGQPQHF
>.|TRBJ2-2|.|TRBV25-1
TGTGCCAGCAGCGTCAGCGGGGAGCTGTTTTTT
CASSVSGELFF
>TRBD1|TRBJ2-7|.|TRBV7-9
TGTGCCAGCAGCTTAGGACAGGGGAGAAACGAGCAGTACTTC
CASSLGQGRNEQYF
>.|TRBJ1-1|.|TRBV18
TGTGCCAGCTCACGCGAGTGGACTGAAGCTTTCTTT
CASSREWTEAFF
>TRBD1|TRBJ1-1|.|TRBV6-5
TGTGCCAGCAGTTACTCTAACACAGGGGGCAGTAAGGCTTTCTTT
CASSYSNTGGSKAFF
>.|TRBJ1-2|.|TRBV5-4
TGTGCCAGCAGCTTCCAAGGACGGTCTAACTATGGCTACACCTTC
CASSFQGRSNYGYTF
>.|TRBJ1-1|.|TRBV11-2
TGTGCCAGCAGCTTTACGTCTGGGCAGCCGGGGCGAGCTTTCTTT
CASSFTSGQPGRAFF
>.|TRBJ1-6|.|TRBV5-5
TGTGCCAGCAGCCAGACGGCCCCGGGATCACCCCTCCACTTT
CASSQTAPGSPLHF
>TRBD2|TRBJ2-6|once|TRBV5-4
TGTGCCAGCAGACGCGGAGCGGGGGGCTTCTCTGGGGCCAACGTCCTGACTTTC
CASRRGAGGFSGANVLTF
>.|TRBJ1-6|.|TRBV19
TGTGCCAGTAGTATGGGGGGGGCCCTGAATTCACCCCTCCACTTT
CASSMGGALNSPLHF
>TRBD1|TRBJ2-1|.|TRBV28
TGTGCCAGCAGTGCCTTACGGACAGGGGTAGGTTCCTACAATGAGCAGTTCTTC
CASSALRTGVGSYNEQFF
>TRBD2|TRBJ2-3|.|TRBV5-8
TGTGCCAGCAGCTCGCCGGGACTAGCGGGGGGGCGACGAACGCAGTATTTT
CASSSPGLAGGRRTQYF
>TRBD1|TRBJ1-1|once|TRBV6-5
TGTGCCAGCAGCCGCGGACAGGGTAACACTGAAGCTTTCTTT
CASSRGQGNTEAFF
>.|TRBJ2-3|.|TRBV30
TGTGCCTGGAGTGTAGGAGGTCAGCGCACAGATACGCAGTATTTT
CAWSVGGQRTDTQYF
>.|TRBJ2-7|once|TRBV10-3
TGTGCCATCAGTGAGTCAGGATTAACCCCATTCTGGTTC
CAISESGLTPFWF
>.|TRBJ1-1|.|TRBV6-1
TGTGCCAGCAGTCCACAGGGTACTGAAGCTTTCTTT
CASSPQGTEAFF
>.|TRBJ2-2|.|TRBV7-3
TGTGCCAGCAGCTTACAGGGGTCCGGGGAGCTGTTTTTT
CASSLQGSGELFF
>.|TRBJ2-1|.|TRBV6-5
TGTGCCAGCAACTCCGGACTTCAGGGGAGGAATGAGCAGTTCTTC
CASNSGLQGRNEQFF
>.|TRBJ1-1|few|TRBV5-6
TGTGCCAGCAGCTTGCCTGGGGACTCTCAAGCTTTCTTT
CASSLPGDSQAFF
>TRBD1|TRBJ1-5|.|TRBV7-2
TGTGCCAGCAGCTTAGATAGGCAGGGGGTAAGTCAGCCCCAGCATTTT
CASSLDRQGVSQPQHF
>TRBD1|TRBJ2-4|.|TRBV28
TGTGCCAGCAGCCCGACAGGGGGTTTGACAAACATTCAGTACTTC
CASSPTGGLTNIQYF
>TRBD2|TRBJ2-5|.|TRBV10-2
TGCGCCAGCAGTGAGTCGCGGACTAGCGAAGAGACCCAGTACTTC
CASSESRTSEETQYF
>TRBD1|TRBJ1-4|.|TRBV6-5
TGTGCCAGCAGTGACTCCGGGACAGGCCATGGGAAACTGTTTTTT
CASSDSGTGHGKLFF
>.|TRBJ2-7|.|TRBV23-1
TGCGCCAGCAGTCAATGCTGCCGGACAGTTAGGGGGTACGAGCAGTACTTC
CASSQCCRTVRGYEQYF
>TRBD1|TRBJ2-6|.|TRBV19
TGTGCCAGTACTACAGGGGGTCGTCGGGACTCTGGGGCCAACGTCCTGACTTTC
CASTTGGRRDSGANVLTF
>.|TRBJ1-2|once|TRBV28
TGTGCCAGCAGTTTAGTGTCTCCCAAGGCCTACACCTTC
CASSLVSPKAYTF
>TRBD2|TRBJ2-1|.|TRBV7-2
TGTGCCAGTAAGCTAGATCTAGCGGGAGCTGAGCAGTTCTTC
CASKLDLAGAEQFF
>.|TRBJ1-5|once|TRBV6-1
TGTGCCAGCAGCAACGGACCGAATCAGCCCCAGCATTTT
CASSNGPNQPQHF
>.|TRBJ2-3|.|TRBV4-1
TGCGCCAGCGGGGGCTCCACAGATACGCAGTATTTT
CASGGSTDTQYF